The rows below give T cell receptor beta chains drawn from one sample of a study of shared clonotypes between healthy human individuals. Using immunoSEQ multiplex PCR, the repertoire was profiled, and TCRdb retains in-frame clones only, with some absent. The repertoire holds over a million clones, with around 95% as singletons. The sequencing sample was made of naive CD4+ T cells sorted from blood. The source of these receptors is a man younger than 40 in good health. CDR3s include the opening cysteine and the closing phenylalanine or tryptophan. The order of the fields is CDR3 protein, CDR3 DNA, V gene, D gene, J gene, clone size. D genes are given only for firm matches. Clone size, where shown, is once, few, many, or a class for clones that have expanded.

cdr3_aa: CAISETKQGGPEKLFF
cdr3_nt: TGTGCCATCAGTGAGACCAAACAGGGGGGACCTGAAAAACTGTTTTTT
v_call: TRBV10-3
d_call: TRBD1
j_call: TRBJ1-4
clone_size: .

cdr3_aa: CASSVSMNTEAFF
cdr3_nt: TGTGCCAGCAGCGTATCCATGAACACTGAAGCTTTCTTT
v_call: TRBV9
d_call: .
j_call: TRBJ1-1
clone_size: .

cdr3_aa: CASKWGSSNQPQHF
cdr3_nt: TGTGCCAGCAAATGGGGCAGTAGCAATCAGCCCCAGCATTTT
v_call: TRBV28
d_call: .
j_call: TRBJ1-5
clone_size: .

cdr3_aa: CASSLVVSGSTDTQYF
cdr3_nt: TGTGCCAGCAGCTTAGTGGTGAGCGGGAGCACAGATACGCAGTATTTT
v_call: TRBV7-8
d_call: .
j_call: TRBJ2-3
clone_size: .

cdr3_aa: CASSIGGGGYEQYF
cdr3_nt: TGTGCCAGTAGTATAGGAGGGGGCGGTTACGAGCAGTACTTC
v_call: TRBV19
d_call: TRBD1
j_call: TRBJ2-7
clone_size: .

cdr3_aa: CASSVGTMKQFF
cdr3_nt: TGTGCCAGCAGCGTAGGGACTATGAAGCAGTTCTTC
v_call: TRBV9
d_call: .
j_call: TRBJ2-1
clone_size: .

cdr3_aa: CASSFSQEVWNTIYF
cdr3_nt: TGTGCCAGCAGCTTCTCTCAAGAAGTTTGGAACACCATATATTTT
v_call: TRBV13
d_call: .
j_call: TRBJ1-3
clone_size: .

cdr3_aa: CASSRQAYSNQPQHF
cdr3_nt: TGTGCCAGCAGTCGACAGGCTTATAGCAATCAGCCCCAGCATTTT
v_call: TRBV2
d_call: .
j_call: TRBJ1-5
clone_size: .

cdr3_aa: CATLPRSSGDRTDTQYF
cdr3_nt: TGTGCCACCCTACCTCGGTCTAGCGGAGACCGCACAGATACGCAGTATTTT
v_call: TRBV10-3
d_call: TRBD2
j_call: TRBJ2-3
clone_size: .

cdr3_aa: CASSLGTSGMETQYF
cdr3_nt: TGCGCCAGCAGCTTGGGGACTAGCGGGATGGAGACCCAGTACTTC
v_call: TRBV5-1
d_call: TRBD2
j_call: TRBJ2-5
clone_size: once

cdr3_aa: CASSQGFGGSGRYEQYF
cdr3_nt: TGTGCCAGCAGCCAAGGATTCGGTGGGAGCGGGAGATACGAGCAGTACTTC
v_call: TRBV7-3
d_call: TRBD2
j_call: TRBJ2-7
clone_size: .

cdr3_aa: CATSTGGTGELFF
cdr3_nt: TGTGCCACCAGCACGGGGGGCACCGGGGAGCTGTTTTTT
v_call: TRBV15
d_call: TRBD2
j_call: TRBJ2-2
clone_size: .

cdr3_aa: CASSARGAGLNYGYTF
cdr3_nt: TGTGCCAGCAGCGCCCGCGGGGCAGGACTTAACTATGGCTACACCTTC
v_call: TRBV11-2
d_call: .
j_call: TRBJ1-2
clone_size: .

cdr3_aa: CASSWRVANYGYTF
cdr3_nt: TGTGCCAGCAGTTGGAGGGTAGCTAACTATGGCTACACCTTC
v_call: TRBV2
d_call: .
j_call: TRBJ1-2
clone_size: .

cdr3_aa: CASTARAGVLETQYF
cdr3_nt: TGTGCCAGCACCGCTCGAGCGGGAGTATTAGAGACCCAGTACTTC
v_call: TRBV9
d_call: TRBD2
j_call: TRBJ2-5
clone_size: .

cdr3_aa: CASSMNGMGAFF
cdr3_nt: TGTGCCAGCAGCATGAACGGAATGGGAGCTTTCTTT
v_call: TRBV5-8
d_call: .
j_call: TRBJ1-1
clone_size: .

cdr3_aa: CASSLARGAIYEQYF
cdr3_nt: TGCGCCAGCAGCTTGGCTCGGGGGGCTATCTACGAGCAGTACTTC
v_call: TRBV5-1
d_call: .
j_call: TRBJ2-7
clone_size: .

cdr3_aa: CASSLTEKLFF
cdr3_nt: TGTGCCAGCAGCTTAACTGAAAAACTGTTTTTT
v_call: TRBV7-2
d_call: .
j_call: TRBJ1-4
clone_size: few

cdr3_aa: CASAGTSTGELFF
cdr3_nt: TGTGCCAGCGCCGGGACTAGCACCGGGGAGCTGTTTTTT
v_call: TRBV7-3
d_call: TRBD2
j_call: TRBJ2-2
clone_size: .

cdr3_aa: CAISQVQGLNTEAFF
cdr3_nt: TGTGCCATCAGTCAAGTACAGGGTTTGAACACTGAAGCTTTCTTT
v_call: TRBV10-3
d_call: .
j_call: TRBJ1-1
clone_size: .

cdr3_aa: CASRKERTGTYEQYF
cdr3_nt: TGTGCCAGCAGGAAGGAGAGGACTGGCACCTACGAGCAGTACTTC
v_call: TRBV28
d_call: .
j_call: TRBJ2-7
clone_size: .

cdr3_aa: CAIRVGAQNTEAFF
cdr3_nt: TGTGCCATCCGGGTGGGGGCGCAAAACACTGAAGCTTTCTTT
v_call: TRBV10-3
d_call: .
j_call: TRBJ1-1
clone_size: once

cdr3_aa: CASSPGLGDEKLFF
cdr3_nt: TGCGCCAGCAGCCCAGGACTAGGGGATGAAAAACTGTTTTTT
v_call: TRBV5-1
d_call: .
j_call: TRBJ1-4
clone_size: .

cdr3_aa: CASSQNGLAGNNEQFF
cdr3_nt: TGTGCCAGCAGCCAAAACGGACTAGCGGGGAACAATGAGCAGTTCTTC
v_call: TRBV7-3
d_call: TRBD2
j_call: TRBJ2-1
clone_size: .

cdr3_aa: CASSVVGSDRNTIYF
cdr3_nt: TGTGCCAGCAGCGTGGTTGGCTCCGATAGAAACACCATATATTTT
v_call: TRBV9
d_call: .
j_call: TRBJ1-3
clone_size: once

cdr3_aa: CASSFLGSYEQYF
cdr3_nt: TGTGCCAGCAGTTTCTTGGGTTCCTACGAGCAGTACTTC
v_call: TRBV28
d_call: .
j_call: TRBJ2-7
clone_size: .

cdr3_aa: CASSYQGWETQYF
cdr3_nt: TGTGCCAGCAGCTATCAGGGGTGGGAGACCCAGTACTTC
v_call: TRBV11-2
d_call: .
j_call: TRBJ2-5
clone_size: .

cdr3_aa: CASSLSAGGGLNYEQYF
cdr3_nt: TGTGCCAGCAGTTTATCGGCAGGGGGCGGGTTAAACTACGAGCAGTACTTC
v_call: TRBV27
d_call: TRBD1
j_call: TRBJ2-7
clone_size: .

cdr3_aa: CASGGGAPPNTGELFF
cdr3_nt: TGTGCCAGCGGCGGGGGCGCGCCCCCGAACACCGGGGAGCTGTTTTTT
v_call: TRBV28
d_call: .
j_call: TRBJ2-2
clone_size: .

cdr3_aa: CASSSPVFEQYF
cdr3_nt: TGTGCCAGCAGCTCCCCGGTCTTCGAGCAGTACTTC
v_call: TRBV21-1
d_call: .
j_call: TRBJ2-7
clone_size: .

cdr3_aa: CASSSHNEQFF
cdr3_nt: TGTGCCAGCAGCTCACACAATGAGCAGTTCTTC
v_call: TRBV7-9
d_call: .
j_call: TRBJ2-1
clone_size: .

cdr3_aa: CASTGLAGGYTFEETQYF
cdr3_nt: TGTGCCAGCACTGGACTAGCGGGAGGATACACATTTGAAGAGACCCAGTACTTC
v_call: TRBV2
d_call: TRBD2
j_call: TRBJ2-5
clone_size: .

cdr3_aa: CASSDPGQGNNEQFF
cdr3_nt: TGTGCCAGCAGTGATCCGGGACAGGGCAACAATGAGCAGTTCTTC
v_call: TRBV25-1
d_call: TRBD1
j_call: TRBJ2-1
clone_size: .

cdr3_aa: CASSQGVRRIYEQYF
cdr3_nt: TGTGCCAGCAGCCAAGGGGTCCGGAGGATCTACGAGCAGTACTTC
v_call: TRBV14
d_call: .
j_call: TRBJ2-7
clone_size: .

cdr3_aa: CASSLETGGAYEQYF
cdr3_nt: TGCGCCAGCAGCTTGGAGACAGGGGGAGCCTACGAGCAGTACTTC
v_call: TRBV5-1
d_call: TRBD1
j_call: TRBJ2-7
clone_size: .

cdr3_aa: CASSSGLSTSIAFF
cdr3_nt: TGTGCCAGCAGTTCGGGTCTCTCGACTTCTATTGCTTTCTTT
v_call: TRBV6-5
d_call: .
j_call: TRBJ1-1
clone_size: .

cdr3_aa: CASSFGGSSYEQYF
cdr3_nt: TGTGCCAGCAGCTTCGGCGGGAGCTCCTACGAGCAGTACTTC
v_call: TRBV7-2
d_call: TRBD2
j_call: TRBJ2-7
clone_size: .

cdr3_aa: CASSPLAASTDTQYF
cdr3_nt: TGTGCCAGCTCACCACTAGCGGCTAGCACAGATACGCAGTATTTT
v_call: TRBV18
d_call: .
j_call: TRBJ2-3
clone_size: .

cdr3_aa: CASSIMGAAAQYF
cdr3_nt: TGTGCCAGTAGTATCATGGGGGCGGCGGCCCAGTACTTC
v_call: TRBV19
d_call: .
j_call: TRBJ2-5
clone_size: .

cdr3_aa: CASSLGENTEAFF
cdr3_nt: TGTGCCAGCAGCTTAGGAGAGAACACTGAAGCTTTCTTT
v_call: TRBV11-1
d_call: .
j_call: TRBJ1-1
clone_size: .

cdr3_aa: CASKDTGEQYF
cdr3_nt: TGTGCCAGCAAAGACACTGGAGAGCAGTACTTC
v_call: TRBV11-1
d_call: .
j_call: TRBJ2-7
clone_size: .

cdr3_aa: CASSFPGAISTDTQYF
cdr3_nt: TGTGCCAGCAGCTTCCCAGGGGCTATAAGCACAGATACGCAGTATTTT
v_call: TRBV5-4
d_call: .
j_call: TRBJ2-3
clone_size: .

cdr3_aa: CASSRASPTDTQYF
cdr3_nt: TGTGCCAGCTCACGGGCTAGCCCCACAGATACGCAGTATTTT
v_call: TRBV18
d_call: .
j_call: TRBJ2-3
clone_size: .

cdr3_aa: CASSLGQESSYEQYF
cdr3_nt: TGTGCCAGCAGCTTAGGACAGGAGTCCTCCTACGAGCAGTACTTC
v_call: TRBV7-6
d_call: .
j_call: TRBJ2-7
clone_size: once

cdr3_aa: CASSTRTGSVYEQYF
cdr3_nt: TGTGCCAGTAGTACTCGGACAGGTTCAGTCTACGAGCAGTACTTC
v_call: TRBV19
d_call: TRBD1
j_call: TRBJ2-7
clone_size: .

cdr3_aa: CASSRNRGRDSGANVLTF
cdr3_nt: TGTGCCAGCAGCCGAAACAGGGGTCGAGACTCTGGGGCCAACGTCCTGACTTTC
v_call: TRBV27
d_call: TRBD1
j_call: TRBJ2-6
clone_size: once

cdr3_aa: CSAPQGYGYTF
cdr3_nt: TGCAGTGCTCCCCAGGGGTATGGCTACACCTTC
v_call: TRBV20-1
d_call: .
j_call: TRBJ1-2
clone_size: few

cdr3_aa: CASSLASAEYGYTF
cdr3_nt: TGTGCCAGCAGCTTAGCTTCGGCGGAGTATGGCTACACCTTC
v_call: TRBV7-6
d_call: .
j_call: TRBJ1-2
clone_size: .

cdr3_aa: CASQNTEAFF
cdr3_nt: TGTGCCTCCCAAAACACTGAAGCTTTCTTT
v_call: TRBV30
d_call: .
j_call: TRBJ1-1
clone_size: .

cdr3_aa: CASSESGGYEQYF
cdr3_nt: TGCGCCAGCAGTGAGTCTGGAGGGTACGAGCAGTACTTC
v_call: TRBV10-1
d_call: .
j_call: TRBJ2-7
clone_size: few

cdr3_aa: CASSSPVPGQGNIYEQYF
cdr3_nt: TGTGCCAGCAGCTCGCCCGTACCGGGACAGGGAAATATCTACGAGCAGTACTTC
v_call: TRBV11-2
d_call: TRBD1
j_call: TRBJ2-7
clone_size: .

cdr3_aa: CASSEKSTEAFF
cdr3_nt: TGTGCCAGCAGTGAAAAGAGCACTGAAGCTTTCTTT
v_call: TRBV2
d_call: .
j_call: TRBJ1-1
clone_size: once

cdr3_aa: CATSRLDEQYF
cdr3_nt: TGTGCCACCAGCAGATTGGACGAGCAGTACTTC
v_call: TRBV15
d_call: .
j_call: TRBJ2-7
clone_size: once

cdr3_aa: CASSQVGSSTDTQYF
cdr3_nt: TGTGCCAGCAGCCAGGTTGGATCCAGCACAGATACGCAGTATTTT
v_call: TRBV9
d_call: .
j_call: TRBJ2-3
clone_size: .